One and the same sample provided the 3 T cell receptor beta chains below, sequenced in a study of blood T cell repertoires in COVID-19. Clones were sequenced by immunoSEQ multiplex PCR, and TCRdb holds only the in-frame ones, with some missing. Of about 160,000 clones listed, approximately 83% are singletons. The source material was peripheral blood. The source of these receptors is a man between 65 and 85 years old with acute or convalescent COVID-19.

The rearrangement joins TRBV3-1 (or the pseudogene TRBV3-2) to TRBJ2-1, with 8 bases fitting TRBD2. The trim removed 2 bases at V and 5 bases at J, leaving 2 bases unmatched. The CDR3 length is 14 residues. CDR1 and CDR2 from the germline V gene are LGHDT and YNNKEL (reference sequence). The CDR3 spells CASSQTSGHNEQFF. CDR3 in DNA: TGTGCCAGCAGCCAAACTAGCGGTCACAATGAGCAGTTCTTC.

The rearrangement links TRBV2 to TRBJ2-1; 8 bases map to TRBD2. This CDR3 contains 15 residues. V shed 4 bases, J shed 0 bases, and the junction held 2 bases outside the gene matches. Germline loops: CDR1 SNHLY, CDR2 FYNNEI. The CDR3 sequence: CASSVSGSSYNEQFF. DNA for the CDR3: TGTGCCAGCAGTGTAAGCGGGAGCTCCTACAATGAGCAGTTCTTC.

The chain has TRBV28 and TRBJ1-4, with 12 bases aligning to TRBD1. CDR3 length equals 15 residues. Germline CDR1 MDHEN, CDR2 SYDVKM. The J segment lost 8 bases and the V segment lost 4 bases, leaving 5 bases of the junction unmatched. This CDR3 reads CASSSGGTGGEKLFF. CDR3 coding DNA: TGTGCCAGCAGTTCGGGGGGGACAGGGGGCGAAAAACTGTTTTTT.